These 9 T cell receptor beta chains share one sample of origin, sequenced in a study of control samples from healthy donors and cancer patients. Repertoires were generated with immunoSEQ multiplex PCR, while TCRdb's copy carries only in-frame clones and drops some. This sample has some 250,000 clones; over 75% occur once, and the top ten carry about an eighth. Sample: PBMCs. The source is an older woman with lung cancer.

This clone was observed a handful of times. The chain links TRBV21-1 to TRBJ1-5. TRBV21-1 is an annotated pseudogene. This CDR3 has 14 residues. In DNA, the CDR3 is TGTGCCTCACGACGGGGCTCTAGCAATCAGCCCCAGCATTTT. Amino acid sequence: CASRRGSSNQPQHF.

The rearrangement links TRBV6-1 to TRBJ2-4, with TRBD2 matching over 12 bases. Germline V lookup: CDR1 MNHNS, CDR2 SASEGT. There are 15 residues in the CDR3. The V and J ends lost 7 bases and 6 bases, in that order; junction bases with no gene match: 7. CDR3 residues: CASTRLAGVLNIQYF. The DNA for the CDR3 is TGTGCCAGCACCCGACTAGCGGGGGTCCTAAACATTCAGTACTTC.

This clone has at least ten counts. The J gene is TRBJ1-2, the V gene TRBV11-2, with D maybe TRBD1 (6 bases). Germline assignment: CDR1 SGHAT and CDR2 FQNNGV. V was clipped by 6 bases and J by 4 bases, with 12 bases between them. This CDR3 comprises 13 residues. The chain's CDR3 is CASSPTGTYGYTF. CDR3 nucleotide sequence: TGTGCCAGCAGTCCGACAGGAACCTATGGCTACACCTTC.

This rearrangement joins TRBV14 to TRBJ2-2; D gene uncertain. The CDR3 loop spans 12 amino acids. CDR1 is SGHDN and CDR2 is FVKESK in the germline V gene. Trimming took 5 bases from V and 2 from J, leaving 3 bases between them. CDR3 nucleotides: TGTGCCAGCAGCTTCAACACCGGGGAGCTGTTTTTT. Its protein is CASSFNTGELFF.

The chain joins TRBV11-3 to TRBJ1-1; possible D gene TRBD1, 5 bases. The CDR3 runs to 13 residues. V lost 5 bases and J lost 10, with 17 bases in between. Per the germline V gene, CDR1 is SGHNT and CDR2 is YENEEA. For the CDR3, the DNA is TGTGCCAGCAGCGAGACATGGCAGGGAAGAGCTTTCTTT. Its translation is CASSETWQGRAFF. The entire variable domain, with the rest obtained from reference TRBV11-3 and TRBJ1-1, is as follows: EAGVVQSPRYKIIEKKQPVAFWCNPISGHNTLYWYLQNLGQGPELLIRYENEEAVDDSQLPKDRFSAERLKGVDSTLKIQPAELGDSAVYLCASSETWQGRAFFGQGTRLTVV.

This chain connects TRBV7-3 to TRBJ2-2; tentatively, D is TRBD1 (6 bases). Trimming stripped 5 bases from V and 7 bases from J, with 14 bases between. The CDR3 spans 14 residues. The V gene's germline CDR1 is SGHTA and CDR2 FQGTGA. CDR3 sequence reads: CASSQQDRYGELFF. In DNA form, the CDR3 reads TGTGCCAGCAGCCAACAGGACAGATACGGGGAGCTGTTTTTT. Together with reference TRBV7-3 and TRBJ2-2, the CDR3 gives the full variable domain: GAGVSQTPSNKVTEKGKYVELRCDPISGHTALYWYRQSLGQGPEFLIYFQGTGAADDSGLPNDRFFAVRPEGSVSTLKIQRTERGDSAVYLCASSQQDRYGELFFGEGSRLTVL.

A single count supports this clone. CDR3 DNA sequence: TGTGCCAGCAGCTTAGTGGGGAACACTGAAGCTTTCTTT. The encoded protein is CASSLVGNTEAFF. The gene calls are TRBV11-3 and TRBJ1-1; D unclear. Trimming removed 1 base at V and 1 base at J, with 4 bases between. The length of the CDR3 is 13 residues. Germline V gene data show CDR1 as SGHNT and CDR2 as YENEEA.

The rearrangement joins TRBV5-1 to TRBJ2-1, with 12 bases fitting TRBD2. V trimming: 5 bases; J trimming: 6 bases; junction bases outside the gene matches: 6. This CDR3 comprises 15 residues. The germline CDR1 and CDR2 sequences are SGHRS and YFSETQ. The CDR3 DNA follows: TGCGCCAGCAGATCCCGGACTAGCGGGATCAATGAGCAGTTCTTC. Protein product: CASRSRTSGINEQFF.

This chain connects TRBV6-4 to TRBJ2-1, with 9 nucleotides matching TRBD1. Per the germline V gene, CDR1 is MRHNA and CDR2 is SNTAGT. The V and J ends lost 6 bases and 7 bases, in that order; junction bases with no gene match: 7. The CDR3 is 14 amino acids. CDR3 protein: CASRPGQGFNEQFF. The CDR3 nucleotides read TGTGCCAGCAGGCCGGGACAGGGTTTTAATGAGCAGTTCTTC.